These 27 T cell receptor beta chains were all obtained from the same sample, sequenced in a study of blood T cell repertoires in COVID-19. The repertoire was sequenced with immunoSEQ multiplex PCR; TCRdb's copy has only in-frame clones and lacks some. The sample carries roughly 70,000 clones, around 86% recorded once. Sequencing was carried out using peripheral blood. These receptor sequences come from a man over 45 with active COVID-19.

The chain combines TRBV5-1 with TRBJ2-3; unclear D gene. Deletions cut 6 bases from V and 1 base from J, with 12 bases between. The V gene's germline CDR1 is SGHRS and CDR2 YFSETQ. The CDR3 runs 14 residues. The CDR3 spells CASIETAGTDTQYF. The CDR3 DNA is TGCGCCAGCATTGAAACGGCGGGCACAGATACGCAGTATTTT.

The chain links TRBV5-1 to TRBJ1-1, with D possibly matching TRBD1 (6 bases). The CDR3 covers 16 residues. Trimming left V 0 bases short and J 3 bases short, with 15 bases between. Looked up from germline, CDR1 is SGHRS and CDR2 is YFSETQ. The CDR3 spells CASSLGKTGLYTEAFF. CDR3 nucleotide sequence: TGCGCCAGCAGCTTGGGAAAAACAGGGCTGTACACTGAAGCTTTCTTT.

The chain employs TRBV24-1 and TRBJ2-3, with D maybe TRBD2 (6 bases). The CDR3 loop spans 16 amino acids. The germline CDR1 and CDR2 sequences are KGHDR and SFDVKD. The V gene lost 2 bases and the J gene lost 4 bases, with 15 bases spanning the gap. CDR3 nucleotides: TGTGCCACCAGTGATTCCAGCGTGGCGGGACCAGATACGCAGTATTTT. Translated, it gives CATSDSSVAGPDTQYF.

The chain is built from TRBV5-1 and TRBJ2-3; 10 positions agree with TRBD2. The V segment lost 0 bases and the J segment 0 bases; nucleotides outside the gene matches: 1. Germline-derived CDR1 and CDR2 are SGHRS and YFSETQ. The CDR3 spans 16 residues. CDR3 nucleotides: TGCGCCAGCAGCTTGGCGACTAGCGGGAGCACAGATACGCAGTATTTT. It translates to CASSLATSGSTDTQYF.

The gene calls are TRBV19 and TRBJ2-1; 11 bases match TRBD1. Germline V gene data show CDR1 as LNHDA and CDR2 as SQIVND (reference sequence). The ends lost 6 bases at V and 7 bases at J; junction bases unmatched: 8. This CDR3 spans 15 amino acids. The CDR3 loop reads CASSSGTGGLNEQFF. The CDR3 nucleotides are TGTGCCAGTAGCTCCGGGACAGGGGGTTTAAATGAGCAGTTCTTC.

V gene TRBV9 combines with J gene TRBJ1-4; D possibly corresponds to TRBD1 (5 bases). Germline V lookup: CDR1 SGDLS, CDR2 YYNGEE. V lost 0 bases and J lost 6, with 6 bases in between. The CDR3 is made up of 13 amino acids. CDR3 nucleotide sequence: TGTGCCAGCAGCGTAGGCAGGGATGAAAAACTGTTTTTT. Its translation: CASSVGRDEKLFF.

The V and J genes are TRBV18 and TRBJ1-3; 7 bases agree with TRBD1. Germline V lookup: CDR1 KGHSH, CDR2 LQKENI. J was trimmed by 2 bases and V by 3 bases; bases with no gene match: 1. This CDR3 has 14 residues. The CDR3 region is CASSPDRAGNTIYF. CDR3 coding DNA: TGTGCCAGCTCACCCGACAGGGCTGGAAACACCATATATTTT.

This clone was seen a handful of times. CDR3 sequence: CASSARDWGVGNQPQHF. The CDR3 bases are TGTGCCAGCAGTGCCCGCGACTGGGGCGTTGGCAATCAGCCCCAGCATTTT. The V call is TRBV2, the J call TRBJ1-5, with a possible D match to TRBD1 (5 bases). Trimming left V 4 bases short and J 2 bases short, with 18 bases between. The CDR3 extends over 17 amino acids. Germline V gives CDR1 SNHLY, CDR2 FYNNEI.

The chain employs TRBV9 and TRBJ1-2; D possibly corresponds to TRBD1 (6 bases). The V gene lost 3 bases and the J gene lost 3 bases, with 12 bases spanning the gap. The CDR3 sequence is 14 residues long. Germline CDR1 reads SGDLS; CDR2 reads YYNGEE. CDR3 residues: CASSEPGHHYGYTF. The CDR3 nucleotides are TGTGCCAGCAGCGAACCGGGACACCACTATGGCTACACCTTC.

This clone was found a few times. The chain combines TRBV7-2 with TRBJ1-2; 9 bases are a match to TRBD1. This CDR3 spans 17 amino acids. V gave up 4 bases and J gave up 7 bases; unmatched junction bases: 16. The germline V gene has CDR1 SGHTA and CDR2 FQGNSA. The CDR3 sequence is CASSWLKGQGQLGGYTF. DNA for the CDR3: TGTGCCAGCAGCTGGCTTAAAGGACAGGGGCAGTTAGGTGGCTACACCTTC.

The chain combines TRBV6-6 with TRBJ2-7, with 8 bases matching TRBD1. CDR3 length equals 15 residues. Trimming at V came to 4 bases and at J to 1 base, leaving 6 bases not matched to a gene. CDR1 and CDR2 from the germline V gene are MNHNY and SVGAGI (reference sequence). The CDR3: CASSSHNRGSYEQYF. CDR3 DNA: TGTGCCAGCAGTTCTCACAACAGGGGGTCCTACGAGCAGTACTTC.

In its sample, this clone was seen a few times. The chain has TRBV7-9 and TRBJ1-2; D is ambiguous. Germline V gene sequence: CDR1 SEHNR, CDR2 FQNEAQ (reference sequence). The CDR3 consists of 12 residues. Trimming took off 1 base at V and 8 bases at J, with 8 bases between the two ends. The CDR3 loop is CASSLGIRGYTF. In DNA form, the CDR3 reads TGTGCCAGCAGCTTAGGTATCCGGGGCTACACCTTC.

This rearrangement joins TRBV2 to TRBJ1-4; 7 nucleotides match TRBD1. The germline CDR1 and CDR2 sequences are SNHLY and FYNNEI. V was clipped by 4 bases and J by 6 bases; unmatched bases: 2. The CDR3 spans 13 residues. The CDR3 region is CASSGQGDEKLFF. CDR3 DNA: TGTGCCAGCAGTGGACAGGGTGATGAAAAACTGTTTTTT.

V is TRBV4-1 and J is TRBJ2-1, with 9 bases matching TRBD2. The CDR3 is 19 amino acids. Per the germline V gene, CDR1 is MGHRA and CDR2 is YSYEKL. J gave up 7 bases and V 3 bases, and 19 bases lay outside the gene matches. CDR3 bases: TGCGCCAGCAGCCAGACGGGCGGGAGGGCCGCCCGAAATCAGAATGAGCAGTTCTTC. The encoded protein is CASSQTGGRAARNQNEQFF.

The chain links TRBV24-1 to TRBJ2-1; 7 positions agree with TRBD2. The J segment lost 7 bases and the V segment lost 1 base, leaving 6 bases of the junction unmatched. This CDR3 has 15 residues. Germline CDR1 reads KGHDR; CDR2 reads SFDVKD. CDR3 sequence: CATSDFAGEGNEQFF. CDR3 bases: TGTGCCACCAGTGATTTCGCGGGAGAGGGAAATGAGCAGTTCTTC.

CDR3 amino acids: CASTSGRANNEQFF. The CDR3 DNA reads TGCGCCAGCACAAGCGGGAGGGCTAACAATGAGCAGTTCTTC. The chain employs TRBV10-2 and TRBJ2-1; 10 bases are shared with TRBD2. V shed 7 bases, J shed 5 bases, and the junction held 5 bases outside the gene matches. The V gene's germline CDR1 is WSHSY and CDR2 SAAADI. The CDR3 covers 14 residues.

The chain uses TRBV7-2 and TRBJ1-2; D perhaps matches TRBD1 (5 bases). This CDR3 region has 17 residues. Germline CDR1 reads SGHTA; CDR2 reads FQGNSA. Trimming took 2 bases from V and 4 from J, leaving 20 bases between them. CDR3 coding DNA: TGTGCCAGCAGCTTAACCCTCGGGGCAGGGAGGACCTATGGCTACACCTTC. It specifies CASSLTLGAGRTYGYTF.

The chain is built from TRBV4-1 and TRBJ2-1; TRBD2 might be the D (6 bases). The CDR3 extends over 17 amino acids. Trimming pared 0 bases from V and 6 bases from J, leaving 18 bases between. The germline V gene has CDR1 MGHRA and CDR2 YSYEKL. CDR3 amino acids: CASSQDKGGTSGNEQFF. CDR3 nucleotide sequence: TGCGCCAGCAGCCAAGATAAAGGCGGGACCTCCGGCAATGAGCAGTTCTTC.

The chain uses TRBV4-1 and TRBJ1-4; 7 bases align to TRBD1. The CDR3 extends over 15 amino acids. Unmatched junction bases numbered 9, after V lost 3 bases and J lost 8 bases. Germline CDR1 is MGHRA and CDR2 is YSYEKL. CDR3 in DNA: TGCGCCAGCAGCCAGTTACCCGGGACAGAGGAAAAACTGTTTTTT. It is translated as CASSQLPGTEEKLFF.

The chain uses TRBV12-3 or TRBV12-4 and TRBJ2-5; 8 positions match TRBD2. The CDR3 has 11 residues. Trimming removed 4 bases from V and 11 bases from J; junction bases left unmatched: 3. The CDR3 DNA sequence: TGTGCCAGCAGTTCTGGACTAGCTCAGTACTTC. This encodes CASSSGLAQYF.

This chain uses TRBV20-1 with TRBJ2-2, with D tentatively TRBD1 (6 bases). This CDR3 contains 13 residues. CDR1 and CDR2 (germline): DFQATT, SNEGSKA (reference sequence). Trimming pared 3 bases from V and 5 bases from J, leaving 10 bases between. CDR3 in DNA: TGCAGTGCTAGTCGGCAGGGGACCGGGGAGCTGTTTTTT. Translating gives CSASRQGTGELFF.

The CDR3 reads CASSLDTGYSNQPQHF. In DNA, the CDR3 is TGTGCCAGCAGCTTGGACACAGGTTATAGCAATCAGCCCCAGCATTTT. V and J are TRBV5-8 and TRBJ1-5; TRBD1 is a possible D gene (5 bases). The CDR3 length is 16 residues. Per germline, CDR1 SGHTS and CDR2 YDEGEE. Trimming shortened V by 0 bases and J by 0 bases, and 10 bases separated the two germline ends.

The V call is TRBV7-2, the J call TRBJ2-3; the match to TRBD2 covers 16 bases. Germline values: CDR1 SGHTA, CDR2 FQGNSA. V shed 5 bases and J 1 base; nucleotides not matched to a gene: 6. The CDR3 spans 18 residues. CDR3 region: CASSKGLAGGLGTDTQYF. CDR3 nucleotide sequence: TGTGCCAGCAGCAAGGGACTAGCGGGAGGGCTAGGCACAGATACGCAGTATTTT. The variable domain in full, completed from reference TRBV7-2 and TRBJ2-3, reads GAGVSQSPSNKVTEKGKDVELRCDPISGHTALYWYRQSLGQGLEFLIYFQGNSAPDKSGLPSDRFSAERTGGSVSTLTIQRTQQEDSAVYLCASSKGLAGGLGTDTQYFGPGTRLTVL.

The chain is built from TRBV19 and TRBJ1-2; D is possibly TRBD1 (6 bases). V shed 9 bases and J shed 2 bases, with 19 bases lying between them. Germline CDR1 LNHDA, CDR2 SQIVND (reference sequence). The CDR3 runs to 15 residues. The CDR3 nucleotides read TGTGCCAGCGGAAAGTTCAGGGGAACAAACTATGGCTACACCTTC. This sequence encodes CASGKFRGTNYGYTF.

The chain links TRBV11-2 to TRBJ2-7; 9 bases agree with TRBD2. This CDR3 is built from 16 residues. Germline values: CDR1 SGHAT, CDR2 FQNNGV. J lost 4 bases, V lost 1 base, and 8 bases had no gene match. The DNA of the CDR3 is TGTGCCAGCAGCTTAGCGGTCCTAGCGGGGAGGTACGAGCAGTACTTC. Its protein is CASSLAVLAGRYEQYF. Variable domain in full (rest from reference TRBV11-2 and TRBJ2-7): EAGVAQSPRYKIIEKRQSVAFWCNPISGHATLYWYQQILGQGPKLLIQFQNNGVVDDSQLPKDRFSAERLKGVDSTLKIQPAKLEDSAVYLCASSLAVLAGRYEQYFGPGTRLTVT.

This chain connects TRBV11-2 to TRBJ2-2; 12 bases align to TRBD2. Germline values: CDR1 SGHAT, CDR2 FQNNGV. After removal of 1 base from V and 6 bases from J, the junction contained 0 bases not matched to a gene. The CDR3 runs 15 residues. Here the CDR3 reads CASSLGLAGAGELFF. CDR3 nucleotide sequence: TGTGCCAGCAGCTTAGGACTAGCGGGAGCCGGGGAGCTGTTTTTT.

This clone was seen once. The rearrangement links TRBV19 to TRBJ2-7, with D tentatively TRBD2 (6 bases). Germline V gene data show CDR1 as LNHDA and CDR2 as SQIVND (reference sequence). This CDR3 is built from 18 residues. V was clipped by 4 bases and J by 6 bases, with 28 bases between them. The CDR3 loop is CASSTLGVKRASSREQYF. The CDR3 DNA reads TGTGCCAGTAGTACCTTAGGTGTTAAGCGGGCCTCTTCGCGCGAGCAGTACTTC. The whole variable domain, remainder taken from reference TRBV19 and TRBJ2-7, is DGGITQSPKYLFRKEGQNVTLSCEQNLNHDAMYWYRQDPGQGLRLIYYSQIVNDFQKGDIAEGYSVSREKKESFPLTVTSAQKNPTAFYLCASSTLGVKRASSREQYFGPGTRLTVT.